This passage covers 14 T cell receptor beta chains from one sample sequenced in a study of blood T cells in healthy people across ages. Alongside a J-beta primer mix, a sample-barcoded 5' primer served in a second PCR lasting 7 to 11 cycles. One entry per CDR3 protein, called by TCRdb with MiXCR from the 5' RACE reads. The sample yields about 1.5 million distinct CDR3 sequences, about 45% seen once. Sequencing was carried out using blood. The source of these receptors is a woman between 18 and 29 years old in good health.

This clonotype was observed a few times. The rearrangement uses TRBV28 and TRBJ2-7; D perhaps matches TRBD2 (6 bases). Germline CDR1 MDHEN, CDR2 SYDVKM. The CDR3 is 14 amino acids. Trimming shortened V by 5 bases and J by 0 bases, and 11 bases separated the two germline ends. The CDR3 DNA sequence: TGTGCCAGCAGTATCGCGGGAAGCTCCTACGAGCAGTACTTC. Protein: CASSIAGSSYEQYF. Looking up the rest from reference TRBV28 and TRBJ2-7 gives the full variable domain: DVKVTQSSRYLVKRTGEKVFLECVQDMDHENMFWYRQDPGLGLRLIYFSYDVKMKEKGDIPEGYSVSREKKERFSLILESASTNQTSMYLCASSIAGSSYEQYFGPGTRLTVT.

This chain links TRBV5-1 with TRBJ2-5; D perhaps matches TRBD1 (7 bases). This CDR3 is 15 amino acids long. Trimming took 5 bases from V and 5 from J, leaving 19 bases between them. Looked up from germline, CDR1 is SGHRS and CDR2 is YFSETQ. The CDR3 DNA sequence: TGCGCCAGCAGTTCTCAGGGGGGCCTGTGGGAGACCCAGTACTTC. Its translation is CASSSQGGLWETQYF.

V usage is TRBV6-6 and J usage is TRBJ2-3; D is unclear. Trimming shortened V by 8 bases and J by 2 bases, and 11 bases separated the two germline ends. Germline CDR1 is MNHNY and CDR2 is SVGAGI (reference sequence). The CDR3 covers 13 residues. This CDR3 is CASATLDTDTQYF. CDR3 in DNA: TGTGCCAGCGCTACCTTGGACACAGATACGCAGTATTTT.

The CDR3 DNA is TGTGCCAGCAGTTACCTGAGAGCCACCTGGGACGAGCAGTACTTC. Amino acid sequence: CASSYLRATWDEQYF. The chain recombines TRBV6-2 or TRBV6-3 with TRBJ2-7; D call uncertain. This CDR3 comprises 15 residues. V dropped 2 bases and J dropped 5 bases, with 16 bases sitting between them. Germline V gene lookup returns CDR1 MNHEY and CDR2 SVGEGT.

V gene TRBV5-1 combines with J gene TRBJ1-2, with D possibly TRBD1 on 6 matching bases. Germline assignment: CDR1 SGHRS and CDR2 YFSETQ. V dropped 6 bases and J dropped 2 bases, with 17 bases sitting between them. There are 15 residues in the CDR3. CDR3 amino acids: CASNSITGPNYGYTF. The CDR3 DNA is TGCGCCAGCAACTCAATTACAGGGCCCAACTATGGCTACACCTTC.

This clonotype has just a few counts. The chain has TRBV18 and TRBJ2-3; tentatively, D is TRBD1 (7 bases). Germline V gene data show CDR1 as KGHSH and CDR2 as LQKENI. V dropped 6 bases and J dropped 2 bases, with 12 bases sitting between them. CDR3 size: 14 residues. The CDR3 region is CASSGGQITDTQYF. CDR3 DNA sequence: TGTGCCAGCTCGGGGGGACAGATCACAGATACGCAGTATTTT.

V is TRBV2 and J is TRBJ2-4; D remains ambiguous. The end of the DNA fits TRBJ2-7 better, so the J call may be wrong. CDR1 SNHLY and CDR2 FYNNEI come from the germline V gene. The length of the CDR3 is 15 residues. The CDR3 DNA sequence: TGTGCCAGCAGTGAAGGAAGGATATCACCGGGCGAGCAGTACTTC. Translation gives CASSEGRISPGEQYF.

J is TRBJ1-5 and V is TRBV12-3 or TRBV12-4; 8 bases map to TRBD1. The CDR3 contains 14 residues. Trimming took 6 bases from V and 5 from J; bases not matched to a gene: 6. CDR3 in amino acids: CASSARTGHQPQHF. The DNA of the CDR3 is TGTGCCAGCAGCGCCCGGACAGGGCATCAGCCCCAGCATTTT.

CDR3 loop: CATSATYLSSYNSPLHF. CDR3 bases: TGTGCCACCAGTGCCACCTATTTAAGCTCCTATAATTCACCCCTCCACTTT. This chain uses TRBV24-1 with TRBJ1-6; unclear D gene. Germline V gene lookup returns CDR1 KGHDR and CDR2 SFDVKD. V was trimmed by 5 bases and J by 0 bases, leaving 13 bases between them. The CDR3 is 17 residues long.

V is TRBV7-9 and J is TRBJ1-2; maybe TRBD1 (6 bases). Trimming left V 7 bases short and J 6 bases short, with 12 bases between. Germline V CDR1 and CDR2: SEHNR, FQNEAQ (reference sequence). The CDR3 has 12 amino acids. In DNA, the CDR3 is TGTGCCAGCAACAACAGGGAGAATGGCTACACCTTC. Residues: CASNNRENGYTF. Complete variable domain (other parts from reference TRBV7-9 and TRBJ1-2): DTGVSQNPRHKITKRGQNVTFRCDPISEHNRLYWYRQTLGQGPEFLTYFQNEAQLEKSRLLSDRFSAERPKGSFSTLEIQRTEQGDSAMYLCASNNRENGYTFGSGTRLTVV.

This chain links TRBV10-3 with TRBJ2-7; D is possibly TRBD2 (6 bases). The length of the CDR3 is 13 residues. The V and J ends lost 8 bases and 2 bases respectively, with 13 bases between them. CDR1 ENHRY and CDR2 SYGVKD come from the germline V gene. The CDR3 sequence is CAIAAGPAYEQYF. CDR3 in DNA: TGTGCCATCGCGGCGGGACCAGCCTACGAGCAGTACTTC.

The rearrangement joins TRBV7-9 to TRBJ2-1; D tentatively fits TRBD1 or TRBD2 (6 bases each). The J call is in doubt because the DNA end fits TRBJ2-7 better. Germline loops: CDR1 SEHNR, CDR2 FQNEAQ (reference sequence). The CDR3 extends over 15 amino acids. CDR3 DNA: TGTGCCAGCAGCTTGACGGGGGCGGGTTACAATGAGCAGTACTTC. Amino acids: CASSLTGAGYNEQYF.

In this sample, this clonotype turned up a few times. V gene TRBV28 combines with J gene TRBJ2-5; no definite D call. CDR3 size: 13 residues. V lost 7 bases and J 3 bases, leaving 12 bases between the germline ends. Germline V gives CDR1 MDHEN, CDR2 SYDVKM. CDR3 sequence reads: CASKVSPKETQYF. As DNA, the CDR3 is TGTGCCAGCAAGGTCTCCCCGAAAGAGACCCAGTACTTC.

This clonotype was seen a handful of times. J is TRBJ2-7 and V is TRBV27; D is perhaps TRBD2 (6 bases). V was trimmed by 7 bases and J by 0 bases, leaving 19 bases between them. Looked up from germline, CDR1 is MNHEY and CDR2 is SMNVEV (reference sequence). This CDR3 spans 16 amino acids. CDR3 bases: TGTGCCAGCAAAGAAAGGGGCGGGACCAGCTCCTACGAGCAGTACTTC. It codes for CASKERGGTSSYEQYF.